A selection of T cell receptor beta chains follows, all from one sample in a study of shared clonotypes between healthy human individuals. TCRdb's copy holds only in-frame clones and misses some; the assay was immunoSEQ multiplex PCR. Of about 1,800,000 clones listed, approximately 94% are singletons. Source material: naive CD8+ T cells sorted from blood. These receptor sequences come from a man between 18 and 29 years old in good health. Both conserved end residues are part of each CDR3. D genes are given only for firm matches. Clone size appears in some rows only: once, few, many, or a class for an expanded clone.

V gene: TRBV2; clone size: .; J gene: TRBJ2-7; D gene: .; CDR3 protein: CASSEGQGLHEQYF; CDR3 DNA: TGTGCCAGCAGTGAAGGGCAGGGACTCCACGAGCAGTACTTC
V gene: TRBV4-1; clone size: .; J gene: TRBJ1-1; D gene: .; CDR3 protein: CASSQYAGSLGTEAFF; CDR3 DNA: TGCGCCAGCAGCCAATACGCGGGCAGCCTGGGCACTGAAGCTTTCTTT
V gene: TRBV9; clone size: .; J gene: TRBJ2-2; D gene: .; CDR3 protein: CASSVGMANTGELFF; CDR3 DNA: TGTGCCAGCAGCGTAGGTATGGCGAACACCGGGGAGCTGTTTTTT
V gene: TRBV7-3; clone size: once; J gene: TRBJ2-5; D gene: .; CDR3 protein: CASSLQGWETQYF; CDR3 DNA: TGTGCCAGCAGTCTACAGGGTTGGGAGACCCAGTACTTC
V gene: TRBV11-3; clone size: .; J gene: TRBJ1-6; D gene: TRBD1; CDR3 protein: CASSSHARQGNNSPLHF; CDR3 DNA: TGTGCCAGCAGCTCACACGCGCGACAGGGCAATAATTCACCCCTCCACTTT
V gene: TRBV4-2; clone size: .; J gene: TRBJ2-1; D gene: TRBD2; CDR3 protein: CASSPRLAPNEQFF; CDR3 DNA: TGTGCCAGCAGCCCTCGACTAGCGCCCAATGAGCAGTTCTTC
V gene: TRBV27; clone size: once; J gene: TRBJ2-7; D gene: TRBD1; CDR3 protein: CASSLAYITGQGFSYEQYF; CDR3 DNA: TGTGCCAGCAGTTTAGCTTATATTACGGGACAGGGGTTCTCCTACGAGCAGTACTTC
V gene: TRBV19; clone size: few; J gene: TRBJ2-2; D gene: .; CDR3 protein: CASTIGQNTGELFF; CDR3 DNA: TGTGCCAGTACCATCGGACAGAACACCGGGGAGCTGTTTTTT
V gene: TRBV28; clone size: .; J gene: TRBJ2-1; D gene: .; CDR3 protein: CASSLISWDEQFF; CDR3 DNA: TGTGCCAGCAGTTTAATAAGCTGGGATGAGCAGTTCTTC
V gene: TRBV5-5; clone size: .; J gene: TRBJ2-7; D gene: TRBD1; CDR3 protein: CASSLVPLTGPLDEQYF; CDR3 DNA: TGTGCCAGCAGCTTGGTGCCGTTGACAGGGCCTCTGGACGAGCAGTACTTC
V gene: TRBV13; clone size: once; J gene: TRBJ2-3; D gene: .; CDR3 protein: CASSLRDTQYF; CDR3 DNA: TGTGCCAGCAGCTTAAGGGATACGCAGTATTTT
V gene: TRBV7-2; clone size: .; J gene: TRBJ2-1; D gene: TRBD2; CDR3 protein: CASSARLAGGNNEQFF; CDR3 DNA: TGTGCCAGCAGCGCGAGACTAGCGGGAGGTAACAATGAGCAGTTCTTC
V gene: TRBV11-1; clone size: .; J gene: TRBJ2-1; D gene: .; CDR3 protein: CASSDVAGSYNEQFF; CDR3 DNA: TGTGCCAGCAGCGATGTGGCAGGTTCCTACAATGAGCAGTTCTTC
V gene: TRBV7-9; clone size: once; J gene: TRBJ2-7; D gene: .; CDR3 protein: CASSPNYGVDEQYF; CDR3 DNA: TGTGCCAGCAGCCCCAATTATGGGGTCGACGAGCAGTACTTC
V gene: TRBV29-1; clone size: .; J gene: TRBJ2-5; D gene: .; CDR3 protein: CSVAWTEETQYF; CDR3 DNA: TGCAGCGTTGCCTGGACGGAAGAGACCCAGTACTTC
V gene: TRBV7-2; clone size: .; J gene: TRBJ2-5; D gene: .; CDR3 protein: CASSLDRETQYF; CDR3 DNA: TGTGCCAGCAGCTTAGATAGAGAGACCCAGTACTTC
V gene: TRBV7-9; clone size: .; J gene: TRBJ2-2; D gene: .; CDR3 protein: CASTSISRGELFF; CDR3 DNA: TGTGCCAGCACCTCCATCTCCAGGGGGGAGCTGTTTTTT
V gene: TRBV7-9; clone size: .; J gene: TRBJ1-1; D gene: .; CDR3 protein: CASSPMGGEQNTEAFF; CDR3 DNA: TGTGCCAGCAGCCCCATGGGAGGCGAACAGAACACTGAAGCTTTCTTT
V gene: TRBV19; clone size: .; J gene: TRBJ1-2; D gene: .; CDR3 protein: CASSLGIVYTF; CDR3 DNA: TGTGCCAGTAGTTTGGGGATTGTGTACACCTTC
V gene: TRBV27; clone size: .; J gene: TRBJ2-5; D gene: .; CDR3 protein: CASSSTVAQETQYF; CDR3 DNA: TGTGCCAGCAGTTCGACAGTAGCCCAAGAGACCCAGTACTTC
V gene: TRBV7-9; clone size: once; J gene: TRBJ2-5; D gene: TRBD1; CDR3 protein: CASSSTGGEQYF; CDR3 DNA: TGTGCCAGCAGCTCGACAGGGGGTGAGCAGTACTTC
V gene: TRBV6-5; clone size: .; J gene: TRBJ1-5; D gene: .; CDR3 protein: CASSDWNQPQHF; CDR3 DNA: TGTGCCAGCAGCGACTGGAATCAGCCCCAGCATTTT
V gene: TRBV10-3; clone size: once; J gene: TRBJ2-7; D gene: TRBD2; CDR3 protein: CASRTSETYEQYF; CDR3 DNA: TGTGCCTCCCGGACTAGCGAAACCTACGAGCAGTACTTC
V gene: TRBV7-8; clone size: once; J gene: TRBJ2-7; D gene: .; CDR3 protein: CASSSDGALLGQYF; CDR3 DNA: TGTGCCAGCAGCTCCGATGGGGCCCTCTTAGGGCAGTACTTC
V gene: TRBV7-9; clone size: .; J gene: TRBJ2-1; D gene: .; CDR3 protein: CASSGDGGPYNEQFF; CDR3 DNA: TGTGCCAGCAGCGGGGACGGGGGCCCCTACAATGAGCAGTTCTTC
V gene: TRBV11-2; clone size: .; J gene: TRBJ2-7; D gene: TRBD2; CDR3 protein: CASSLGTSGPAREQYF; CDR3 DNA: TGTGCCAGCAGTTTAGGGACTAGCGGGCCGGCTAGGGAGCAGTACTTC
V gene: TRBV30; clone size: few; J gene: TRBJ1-5; D gene: TRBD1; CDR3 protein: CAWSAGTASNQPQHF; CDR3 DNA: TGTGCCTGGAGTGCCGGGACAGCTAGCAATCAGCCCCAGCATTTT
V gene: TRBV7-9; clone size: .; J gene: TRBJ2-7; D gene: .; CDR3 protein: CASSLGWAYEQYF; CDR3 DNA: TGTGCCAGCAGCTTAGGCTGGGCCTACGAGCAGTACTTC
V gene: TRBV2; clone size: .; J gene: TRBJ1-2; D gene: .; CDR3 protein: CASSEAQGRGWYGYTF; CDR3 DNA: TGTGCCAGCAGTGAAGCGCAAGGAAGGGGGTGGTATGGCTACACCTTC
V gene: TRBV15; clone size: .; J gene: TRBJ2-5; D gene: .; CDR3 protein: CATSRDSGETQYF; CDR3 DNA: TGTGCCACCAGCAGGGACAGCGGGGAGACCCAGTACTTC
V gene: TRBV27; clone size: once; J gene: TRBJ1-2; D gene: .; CDR3 protein: CASSLWAGRFALDGYTF; CDR3 DNA: TGTGCCAGCAGTTTATGGGCGGGGAGATTTGCTCTGGATGGCTACACCTTC
V gene: TRBV23-1; clone size: .; J gene: TRBJ1-6; D gene: TRBD1; CDR3 protein: CASSPGTGYNSPLHF; CDR3 DNA: TGCGCCAGCAGTCCAGGGACAGGCTATAATTCACCCCTCCACTTT
V gene: TRBV27; clone size: .; J gene: TRBJ2-3; D gene: .; CDR3 protein: CASSLGASTGIDTQYF; CDR3 DNA: TGTGCCAGCAGTTTAGGTGCCTCCACAGGGATAGATACGCAGTATTTT
V gene: TRBV6-6; clone size: .; J gene: TRBJ2-2; D gene: .; CDR3 protein: CASSYRPSPHRELFF; CDR3 DNA: TGTGCCAGCAGTTACCGGCCTAGCCCCCACCGGGAGCTGTTTTTT
V gene: TRBV4-1; clone size: .; J gene: TRBJ2-1; D gene: TRBD2; CDR3 protein: CASSQSLAGGLYEQFF; CDR3 DNA: TGCGCCAGCAGCCAATCGCTAGCGGGGGGGCTTTATGAGCAGTTCTTC
V gene: TRBV4-2; clone size: .; J gene: TRBJ2-5; D gene: TRBD1; CDR3 protein: CASSQEDFGQGETQYF; CDR3 DNA: TGTGCCAGCAGCCAAGAAGACTTCGGACAGGGGGAGACCCAGTACTTC
V gene: TRBV13; clone size: .; J gene: TRBJ2-7; D gene: TRBD1; CDR3 protein: CASSPGQGWGEQYF; CDR3 DNA: TGTGCCAGCAGCCCCGGACAGGGATGGGGCGAGCAGTACTTC
V gene: TRBV9; clone size: .; J gene: TRBJ2-6; D gene: .; CDR3 protein: CASSGGSGANVLTF; CDR3 DNA: TGTGCCAGCAGCGGCGGCTCTGGGGCCAACGTCCTGACTTTC
V gene: TRBV27; clone size: .; J gene: TRBJ1-1; D gene: TRBD1; CDR3 protein: CASSTTGGRDEAFF; CDR3 DNA: TGTGCCAGCAGTACAACAGGGGGCAGGGACGAAGCTTTCTTT
V gene: TRBV7-9; clone size: .; J gene: TRBJ2-7; D gene: .; CDR3 protein: CASSPWDGSLSYEQYF; CDR3 DNA: TGTGCCAGCAGCCCTTGGGACGGGAGCCTCTCCTACGAGCAGTACTTC
V gene: TRBV11-3; clone size: .; J gene: TRBJ1-5; D gene: .; CDR3 protein: CASSLDPLAAPYISRPQHF; CDR3 DNA: TGTGCCAGCAGCTTAGATCCGTTGGCGGCCCCTTACATCAGTAGGCCCCAGCATTTT
V gene: TRBV5-6; clone size: .; J gene: TRBJ2-3; D gene: .; CDR3 protein: CASSSVGEGTQYF; CDR3 DNA: TGTGCCAGCAGCTCCGTAGGTGAAGGGACGCAGTATTTT
V gene: TRBV5-4; clone size: .; J gene: TRBJ2-5; D gene: .; CDR3 protein: CASSLTYGAGETQYF; CDR3 DNA: TGTGCCAGCAGCTTGACGTATGGGGCCGGGGAGACCCAGTACTTC
V gene: TRBV29-1; clone size: .; J gene: TRBJ2-3; D gene: TRBD2; CDR3 protein: CSVVLRGRESDTQYF; CDR3 DNA: TGCAGCGTCGTACTGCGCGGGAGGGAGTCAGATACGCAGTATTTT
V gene: TRBV2; clone size: once; J gene: TRBJ2-7; D gene: TRBD2; CDR3 protein: CASSEWTSGPRGDEQYF; CDR3 DNA: TGTGCCAGCAGTGAATGGACTAGCGGCCCAAGAGGCGACGAGCAGTACTTC
V gene: TRBV5-1; clone size: once; J gene: TRBJ2-7; D gene: .; CDR3 protein: CASSSDTTTYEQYF; CDR3 DNA: TGCGCCAGCAGCTCGGACACGACCACCTACGAGCAGTACTTC
V gene: TRBV11-2; clone size: .; J gene: TRBJ2-1; D gene: TRBD2; CDR3 protein: CASSPWGGTPYNEQFF; CDR3 DNA: TGTGCCAGCAGTCCTTGGGGGGGGACCCCCTACAATGAGCAGTTCTTC
V gene: TRBV6-1; clone size: .; J gene: TRBJ2-3; D gene: TRBD2; CDR3 protein: CASSGLAGGTDTQYF; CDR3 DNA: TGTGCCAGCAGTGGATTGGCGGGAGGGACAGATACGCAGTATTTT
V gene: TRBV25-1; clone size: .; J gene: TRBJ1-1; D gene: TRBD1; CDR3 protein: CASRPGQGDTEAFF; CDR3 DNA: TGTGCCAGCCGCCCGGGACAGGGTGACACTGAAGCTTTCTTT
V gene: TRBV14; clone size: .; J gene: TRBJ1-1; D gene: .; CDR3 protein: CASSHWGYGSPNTEAFF; CDR3 DNA: TGTGCCAGCAGCCACTGGGGGTATGGATCTCCGAACACTGAAGCTTTCTTT
V gene: TRBV6-1; clone size: once; J gene: TRBJ1-5; D gene: .; CDR3 protein: CASSGETGSNQPQHF; CDR3 DNA: TGTGCCAGCAGTGGAGAGACAGGCAGCAATCAGCCCCAGCATTTT
V gene: TRBV27; clone size: .; J gene: TRBJ2-7; D gene: TRBD2; CDR3 protein: CASSLSGGLADHSYEQYF; CDR3 DNA: TGTGCCAGCAGTTTATCGGGTGGTCTAGCGGACCACTCCTACGAGCAGTACTTC
V gene: TRBV11-2; clone size: .; J gene: TRBJ2-5; D gene: TRBD2; CDR3 protein: CASSFPTSGDQETQYF; CDR3 DNA: TGTGCCAGCAGCTTCCCGACTAGCGGGGACCAAGAGACCCAGTACTTC
V gene: TRBV14; clone size: .; J gene: TRBJ1-3; D gene: .; CDR3 protein: CASRDSGNTIYF; CDR3 DNA: TGTGCCAGCCGAGACTCTGGAAACACCATATATTTT
V gene: TRBV9; clone size: .; J gene: TRBJ1-1; D gene: .; CDR3 protein: CASSARPGGTEAFF; CDR3 DNA: TGTGCCAGCAGCGCCCGCCCCGGGGGCACTGAAGCTTTCTTT
V gene: TRBV5-4; clone size: .; J gene: TRBJ2-7; D gene: TRBD1; CDR3 protein: CASSTAGTAAYEQYF; CDR3 DNA: TGTGCCAGCAGCACCGCCGGGACAGCTGCCTACGAGCAGTACTTC
V gene: TRBV13; clone size: .; J gene: TRBJ2-7; D gene: .; CDR3 protein: CASSLDRGAYEQYF; CDR3 DNA: TGTGCCAGCAGCTTAGACCGGGGAGCCTACGAGCAGTACTTC
V gene: TRBV15; clone size: .; J gene: TRBJ2-7; D gene: .; CDR3 protein: CATSSDEKAYEQYF; CDR3 DNA: TGTGCCACCAGCTCCGATGAAAAGGCCTACGAGCAGTACTTC
V gene: TRBV19; clone size: once; J gene: TRBJ1-5; D gene: .; CDR3 protein: CASSAGGSQPQHF; CDR3 DNA: TGTGCCAGTAGTGCGGGGGGCTCTCAGCCCCAGCATTTT
V gene: TRBV28; clone size: .; J gene: TRBJ2-2; D gene: TRBD1; CDR3 protein: CASTPAGQADTGELFF; CDR3 DNA: TGTGCCAGCACCCCCGCGGGACAGGCGGACACCGGGGAGCTGTTTTTT